Below, 8 T cell receptor beta chains from the same sample are listed, as sequenced in a study of breast tumors, draining lymph nodes, adjacent tissues (dated by TCRdb to about 2016). Libraries were made using multiplex PCR. TCRdb shows the sequencer as Illumina HiSeq 2000. TCRdb passed the public sequencing reads through fastp at Q25 and MiXCR, retaining productive beta sequences. Each CDR3 protein appears once, grouped with its most common genes and DNA. This sample lists around 25,000 distinct CDR3 sequences; roughly 21% were detected once. 13% of the sample belongs to the ten largest clones. The sequenced sample was breast tumor tissue. The receptors shown here come from a female donor with breast cancer. Some clones in this sample may be carry-over from other donors' samples.

By frequency in the sample, this clonotype is medium-sized. This chain links TRBV18 with TRBJ2-7, with 9 bases fitting TRBD1. Germline V lookup: CDR1 KGHSH, CDR2 LQKENI. With V trimmed by 3 bases and J by 5 bases, 5 bases remained unmatched. This CDR3 is built from 14 residues. Here the CDR3 reads CASSPVGQGNEQYF. CDR3 DNA sequence: TGTGCCAGCTCACCGGTGGGACAGGGAAACGAGCAGTACTTC.

The table lists this clonotype with many counts. This chain links TRBV28 with TRBJ2-1; 14 positions match TRBD2. CDR3 size: 17 residues. V lost 8 bases to trimming and J lost 9 bases; unmatched junction nucleotides: 15. Germline CDR1 is MDHEN and CDR2 is SYDVKM. The CDR3 loop reads CASHTGGLAGGPGEQFF. DNA for the CDR3: TGTGCCAGCCACACCGGCGGACTAGCGGGAGGTCCGGGTGAGCAGTTCTTC.

This clonotype was seen only a few times. V gene TRBV30 combines with J gene TRBJ2-7, with D perhaps matching TRBD1 or TRBD2 (7 bases each). The V gene's germline CDR1 is GTSNPN and CDR2 SVGIG (reference sequence). The CDR3 is made up of 14 amino acids. Trimming removed 5 bases at V and 1 base at J, with 15 bases between. The CDR3 bases are TGTGCCTGGGCAAGGGGGGGACAGTCCTACGAGCAGTACTTC. Protein sequence: CAWARGGQSYEQYF.

This clonotype has at least ten counts. The chain couples TRBV20-1 to TRBJ2-1; the match to TRBD2 covers 14 bases. The CDR3 totals 14 residues. V trimming: 6 bases; J trimming: 8 bases; junction bases outside the gene matches: 6. The germline V gene has CDR1 DFQATT and CDR2 SNEGSKA (reference sequence). In DNA, the CDR3 is TGCAGTGCCTCGGGGACTAGCGGGAGCGATGAGCAGTTCTTC. Translating it yields CSASGTSGSDEQFF.

This clonotype was detected many times. This chain uses TRBV20-1 with TRBJ1-5; D gene uncertain. Germline V gene data show CDR1 as DFQATT and CDR2 as SNEGSKA (reference sequence). V lost 4 bases, J lost 0 bases, and 10 bases lay in between. This CDR3 spans 14 amino acids. CDR3 bases: TGCAGTGCTATTCTTCCTGGTAGCAATCAGCCCCAGCATTTT. Amino acids: CSAILPGSNQPQHF.

This clonotype was seen repeatedly, ten times or more. The CDR3: CAISRVGQGEPQHF. The CDR3, as DNA: TGTGCCATCAGTCGGGTTGGGCAGGGGGAGCCCCAGCATTTT. The chain uses TRBV10-3 and TRBJ1-5; TRBD1 aligns across 7 bases. V gave up 5 bases and J gave up 8 bases; unmatched junction bases: 9. Germline CDR1 ENHRY, CDR2 SYGVKD. CDR3 size: 14 residues.

The sample holds many counts of this clonotype. The V and J genes are TRBV7-2 and TRBJ1-2; TRBD1 agrees at 7 bases. V gave up 3 bases and J gave up 6 bases; unmatched junction bases: 7. Germline V gene sequence: CDR1 SGHTA, CDR2 FQGNSA. This CDR3 is built from 14 residues. CDR3 DNA sequence: TGTGCCAGCAGCTTTATAGCACAGGGGAATGGCTACACCTTC. Translating it yields CASSFIAQGNGYTF.

This clonotype was observed at least ten times. This rearrangement joins TRBV13 to TRBJ2-7; D possibly matches TRBD1 or TRBD2 (6 bases each). Germline V CDR1 and CDR2: PRHDT, FYEKMQ (reference sequence). Deletions cut 6 bases from V and 6 bases from J, with 18 bases between. This CDR3 comprises 14 residues. Here the CDR3 DNA reads TGTGCCAGCAGTACGAGGGGGGACCCTCCCGAGCAGTACTTC. This encodes CASSTRGDPPEQYF.